One T cell receptor (beta chain) is described in this entry. Its target is unknown. The ends lost 2 bases at V and 4 bases at J; junction bases unmatched: 2. The CDR3 runs 15 residues. From germline, CDR1 is MNHEY and CDR2 SVGAGI. The data stem from a study of post-analysis software for immune sequencing data. About the study: Included among the disease courses, which were recorded for the cohort, were relapsing-remitting, secondary progressive and progressive-relapsing multiple sclerosis. Whole-study results and caveats: Samples from one preparation batch, clustered by F measure, grouped strongly together. Patients showed TRBV5-6, TRBV5-1 and TRBV20-1 among five TRBV segments more frequent than in controls. Compared against controls, patients with multiple sclerosis displayed significantly lower normalized Chao1 diversity.

Carried by the TCR beta cDNA libraries were unique molecular identifiers. From around 1 to 9.1 million T cells, roughly 0.5 million cDNA molecules were obtained. One entry per CDR3 protein results from TCRdb running MiXCR on the PCR reads. This table holds 450,000 or so distinct CDR3 sequences, roughly 46% found once. Sequenced: blood. The sequence came from a girl under 18 with multiple sclerosis. The genes are TRBV6-5 and TRBJ2-1, with 10 bases that match TRBD2. The CDR3: CASSYRTSGYNEQFF. In nucleotides, the CDR3 is TGTGCCAGCAGTTACAGGACTAGCGGATACAATGAGCAGTTCTTC.